These T cell receptor beta chains were read from a single sample in a study of T cell responses to AZD1222 COVID-19 vaccine. Clones were read by immunoSEQ multiplex PCR, and TCRdb kept only the in-frame ones, dropping some. The sample holds approximately 130,000 clones; about 93% are singletons and the top ten take about 0.86%. Source: peripheral blood, taken on day 0 of AZD1222 vaccination. The receptor set was obtained from an adult in good health. Each CDR3 is given with its conserved first and last residue. A D gene is named only where the DNA matches it firmly. Clone size, where shown, is once, few, many, or a class for clones that have expanded.

d_call: TRBD1; j_call: TRBJ1-2; v_call: TRBV3-1/TRBV3-2; clone_size: -; cdr3_aa: CASSQDGQGDYGYTF; cdr3_nt: TGTGCCAGCAGCCAAGATGGACAGGGGGACTATGGCTACACCTTC
d_call: TRBD1; j_call: TRBJ1-1; v_call: TRBV6-6; clone_size: -; cdr3_aa: CASSPKDRGIMNTEAFF; cdr3_nt: TGTGCCAGCAGTCCCAAGGACAGGGGTATTATGAACACTGAAGCTTTCTTT
d_call: -; j_call: TRBJ1-4; v_call: TRBV19; clone_size: -; cdr3_aa: CASSILWASPNEKLFF; cdr3_nt: TGTGCCAGTAGTATCCTCTGGGCGAGCCCTAATGAAAAACTGTTTTTT
d_call: -; j_call: TRBJ1-2; v_call: TRBV4-2; clone_size: -; cdr3_aa: CASSQSDYGYTF; cdr3_nt: TGTGCCAGCAGCCAATCGGACTATGGCTACACCTTC
d_call: TRBD1; j_call: TRBJ1-2; v_call: TRBV6-5; clone_size: -; cdr3_aa: CASSYSRDSYGYTF; cdr3_nt: TGTGCCAGCAGTTACTCGAGGGACAGCTATGGCTACACCTTC
d_call: -; j_call: TRBJ1-2; v_call: TRBV27; clone_size: -; cdr3_aa: CASSPRQNYGYTF; cdr3_nt: TGTGCCAGCAGTCCCCGACAGAACTATGGCTACACCTTC
d_call: TRBD1; j_call: TRBJ1-3; v_call: TRBV15; clone_size: -; cdr3_aa: CATSSQREDREPGNTIYF; cdr3_nt: TGTGCCACCAGCTCCCAAAGGGAGGACAGGGAGCCCGGAAACACCATATATTTT
d_call: -; j_call: TRBJ2-1; v_call: TRBV6-4; clone_size: -; cdr3_aa: CASSEGERDEQFF; cdr3_nt: TGTGCCAGCAGTGAAGGTGAAAGGGATGAGCAGTTCTTC
d_call: -; j_call: TRBJ1-3; v_call: TRBV7-9; clone_size: -; cdr3_aa: CASWQFGGAGNTIYF; cdr3_nt: TGTGCCAGCTGGCAATTCGGAGGGGCTGGAAACACCATATATTTT
d_call: TRBD2; j_call: TRBJ2-3; v_call: TRBV11-3; clone_size: -; cdr3_aa: CASSPSSASGSTDTQYF; cdr3_nt: TGTGCCAGCAGCCCCTCATCCGCTAGCGGGAGCACAGATACGCAGTATTTT
d_call: TRBD1; j_call: TRBJ1-2; v_call: TRBV27; clone_size: -; cdr3_aa: CASSQTGVYYGYTF; cdr3_nt: TGTGCCAGCAGTCAAACAGGGGTGTACTATGGCTACACCTTC
d_call: -; j_call: TRBJ1-2; v_call: TRBV6-5; clone_size: -; cdr3_aa: CASSDGGIFNYGYTF; cdr3_nt: TGTGCCAGCAGCGACGGCGGAATTTTTAACTATGGCTACACCTTC
d_call: TRBD1; j_call: TRBJ1-1; v_call: TRBV7-9; clone_size: -; cdr3_aa: CASSFGQGRNTEAFF; cdr3_nt: TGTGCCAGCAGCTTCGGACAGGGCCGAAACACTGAAGCTTTCTTT
d_call: -; j_call: TRBJ1-2; v_call: TRBV12-5; clone_size: -; cdr3_aa: CASGTRANYGYTF; cdr3_nt: TGTGCTAGTGGTACCAGAGCTAACTATGGCTACACCTTC
d_call: TRBD1; j_call: TRBJ1-2; v_call: TRBV4-1; clone_size: -; cdr3_aa: CASSQHRDRGNSNYGYTF; cdr3_nt: TGCGCCAGCAGCCAACACCGGGACAGGGGTAATTCTAACTATGGCTACACCTTC
d_call: -; j_call: TRBJ1-1; v_call: TRBV6-1; clone_size: -; cdr3_aa: CASSVGLDKYLGTEAFF; cdr3_nt: TGTGCCAGCAGTGTCGGCCTCGACAAATACTTGGGCACTGAAGCTTTCTTT
d_call: TRBD2; j_call: TRBJ2-1; v_call: TRBV27; clone_size: -; cdr3_aa: CARDLAGCSYNEQFF; cdr3_nt: TGTGCCAGGGATCTAGCGGGGTGCTCCTACAATGAGCAGTTCTTC
d_call: -; j_call: TRBJ2-2; v_call: TRBV2; clone_size: -; cdr3_aa: CASTGYRYTGELFF; cdr3_nt: TGTGCCAGCACAGGTTACAGGTACACCGGGGAGCTGTTTTTT
d_call: TRBD1; j_call: TRBJ2-7; v_call: TRBV30; clone_size: -; cdr3_aa: CAWSGQGGDEQYF; cdr3_nt: TGTGCCTGGAGCGGACAGGGCGGAGACGAGCAGTACTTC
d_call: -; j_call: TRBJ1-6; v_call: TRBV7-2; clone_size: -; cdr3_aa: CASSLVQGWNSPLHF; cdr3_nt: TGTGCCAGCAGCTTAGTGCAGGGTTGGAATTCACCCCTCCACTTT
d_call: -; j_call: TRBJ1-4; v_call: TRBV28; clone_size: -; cdr3_aa: CASSPPGGANEKLFF; cdr3_nt: TGTGCCAGCAGTCCCCCGGGGGGTGCTAATGAAAAACTGTTTTTT
d_call: TRBD1; j_call: TRBJ2-5; v_call: TRBV12-5; clone_size: -; cdr3_aa: CASGFDRASTETQYF; cdr3_nt: TGTGCTAGTGGTTTTGACAGGGCCTCTACCGAGACCCAGTACTTC
d_call: TRBD1; j_call: TRBJ2-7; v_call: TRBV19; clone_size: -; cdr3_aa: CASSIDLQGSYEQYF; cdr3_nt: TGTGCCAGTAGTATAGACCTACAGGGGTCCTACGAGCAGTACTTC
d_call: TRBD2; j_call: TRBJ2-5; v_call: TRBV11-1; clone_size: -; cdr3_aa: CASSSLAGGQETQYF; cdr3_nt: TGTGCCAGCAGCTCTTTGGCGGGGGGACAAGAGACCCAGTACTTC
d_call: -; j_call: TRBJ1-1; v_call: TRBV3-1/TRBV3-2; clone_size: -; cdr3_aa: CASSQVGMNTEAFF; cdr3_nt: TGTGCCAGCAGCCAAGTTGGGATGAACACTGAAGCTTTCTTT
d_call: -; j_call: TRBJ1-1; v_call: TRBV7-7; clone_size: -; cdr3_aa: CASSQTGTTEAFF; cdr3_nt: TGTGCCAGCAGCCAAACAGGGACCACTGAAGCTTTCTTT
d_call: -; j_call: TRBJ2-7; v_call: TRBV6-5; clone_size: -; cdr3_aa: CASSHGRGDHEQYF; cdr3_nt: TGTGCCAGCAGTCACGGCAGGGGAGATCACGAGCAGTACTTC
d_call: -; j_call: TRBJ2-4; v_call: TRBV4-1; clone_size: -; cdr3_aa: CASSRDRDFGIQYF; cdr3_nt: TGCGCCAGCAGCCGAGACCGGGACTTCGGCATTCAGTACTTC
d_call: -; j_call: TRBJ1-2; v_call: TRBV19; clone_size: -; cdr3_aa: CASSIPLSSDGYTF; cdr3_nt: TGTGCCAGTAGTATCCCCCTCTCGTCCGATGGCTACACCTTC
d_call: -; j_call: TRBJ1-4; v_call: TRBV9; clone_size: once; cdr3_aa: CASSGTQNEKLFF; cdr3_nt: TGTGCCAGCAGCGGGACACAGAATGAAAAACTGTTTTTT
d_call: TRBD1; j_call: TRBJ1-5; v_call: TRBV15; clone_size: -; cdr3_aa: CATSRDSYSNQPQHF; cdr3_nt: TGTGCCACCAGCCGGGACAGCTATAGCAATCAGCCCCAGCATTTT
d_call: -; j_call: TRBJ1-2; v_call: TRBV7-6; clone_size: -; cdr3_aa: CASSPGAGLEGYTF; cdr3_nt: TGTGCCAGCAGCCCCGGGGCCGGATTAGAAGGCTACACCTTC
d_call: -; j_call: TRBJ1-2; v_call: TRBV6-6; clone_size: -; cdr3_aa: CASLRPWGGSGYTF; cdr3_nt: TGTGCCAGCCTAAGGCCGTGGGGAGGCTCTGGCTACACCTTC
d_call: TRBD1; j_call: TRBJ1-4; v_call: TRBV2; clone_size: -; cdr3_aa: CASSQDRSHNEKLFF; cdr3_nt: TGTGCCAGCAGTCAGGACAGGAGCCACAATGAAAAACTGTTTTTT
d_call: TRBD1; j_call: TRBJ1-5; v_call: TRBV19; clone_size: -; cdr3_aa: CASSSTGGLGNQPQHF; cdr3_nt: TGTGCCAGTAGTAGCACAGGGGGCCTCGGCAATCAGCCCCAGCATTTT